The T cell receptor beta chain under discussion was sequenced for a study of cytomegalovirus exposure and HLA in healthy donors. Points from the study as a whole: Exclusion as indistinguishable affected some V segments, including TRBV6-2 and TRBV6-3. In a later analysis, TCR beta V- and J-gene trimming was associated with a missense DCLRE1C variant. In vitro checks showed that a few CMV-associated chains really do target CMV antigens.

Of note for this clone: Its antigen is as yet unknown.

The CDR3 extends over 10 amino acids. Trimming took 7 bases from V and 10 from J; bases not matched to a gene: 4. The V gene's germline CDR1 is SQVTM and CDR2 ANQGSEA. The PCR contained 60 Vbeta and 13 Jbeta primers. The assay was immunoSEQ multiplex PCR, and TCRdb's table has in-frame clones only and misses some. Its table lists tens of thousands of clones. The sequence was collected from a woman in her 40s in good health and CMV-seronegative. Source material: PBMCs. This chain connects TRBV29-1 to TRBJ2-1, with 7 bases fitting TRBD1. CDR3 sequence (DNA): TGCAGCGCCGGGACAGAAGAGCAGTTCTTC. This gives the protein CSAGTEEQFF.